This entry lists 27 T cell receptor beta chains sequenced from one sample in a study of T cells in Graves' hyperthyroidism and ophthalmopathy. The CDR3 regions of TCR beta were amplified from RNA transcripts. Using the HTBI primer set, a first-round RT-PCR was run on the TCR CDR3. TCRdb passed the multiplex PCR reads through MiXCR, listing each CDR3 protein once. The table includes around 190,000 distinct CDR3 sequences, around 15% detected once. The sequenced material came from blood. These receptors originate from a woman between 50 and 59 years old with Graves' hyperthyroidism.

This clonotype was seen ten or more times. CDR3 sequence (DNA): TGTGCCAGCAAAGGGGGGAACACTGAAGCTTTCTTT. This gives the protein CASKGGNTEAFF. The gene calls are TRBV6-1 and TRBJ1-1; D might be TRBD1 (6 bases). This CDR3 is built from 12 residues. CDR1 MNHNS and CDR2 SASEGT come from the germline V gene. Trimming stripped 7 bases from V and 1 base from J, with 7 bases between.

This clonotype was observed at least ten times. This sequence joins TRBV12-3 or TRBV12-4 and TRBJ2-7; 11 bases line up with TRBD2. V shed 0 bases and J 2 bases; nucleotides not matched to a gene: 3. The CDR3 runs to 16 residues. CDR3 nucleotides: TGTGCCAGCAGTTTAGCCTTAGCGGGGGGGACCTACGAGCAGTACTTC. Residues: CASSLALAGGTYEQYF.

This clonotype was observed at least ten times. The chain joins TRBV29-1 to TRBJ1-2; no clear D. V lost 3 bases to trimming and J lost 6 bases, with 14 bases between them. In germline, CDR1 is SQVTM, CDR2 ANQGSEA. CDR3 length: 13 amino acids. The CDR3 DNA is TGCAGCGTTGATCGTCCCGGGATCGATGGCTACACCTTC. This encodes CSVDRPGIDGYTF.

In its sample, this clonotype was seen a few times. A clone one base away is much larger, so this may be a read error. Written as DNA, the CDR3 is TGTGCCAGCTCACCACCGGAGGTTAGGAATGAGCAGCTCTTC. Protein sequence: CASSPPEVRNEQLF. V and J are TRBV18 and TRBJ2-1; weak D call: TRBD2 (5 bases). The V gene's germline CDR1 is KGHSH and CDR2 LQKENI. The CDR3 loop spans 14 amino acids.

This clonotype was counted a few times. A single base separates this from a much larger clone, so it may be a read error. This sequence joins TRBV7-3 and TRBJ2-7; TRBD2 aligns across 9 bases. Germline values: CDR1 SGHTA, CDR2 FQGTGA. This CDR3 has 15 residues. CDR3 nucleotide sequence: TGTACCAGCAGCTTAAGCGGGGGGAGCTCCTACGAGCAGTACTTC. Translation gives CTSSLSGGSSYEQYF.

The chain links TRBV6-5 to TRBJ2-7, with D possibly TRBD2 on 6 matching bases. CDR1 and CDR2 (germline): MNHEY, SVGAGI. The CDR3 is made up of 16 amino acids. V lost 2 bases, J lost 5 bases, and 19 bases lay in between. CDR3 in amino acids: CASSYGGHETLNEQYF. CDR3 in DNA: TGTGCCAGCAGTTACGGAGGGCACGAAACACTAAACGAGCAGTACTTC.

This clonotype was counted ten times or more. The V gene is TRBV7-9, the J gene TRBJ2-7; maybe TRBD1 (6 bases). The V end was cut by 1 base, the J end by 1 base, with 11 bases between. This CDR3 comprises 15 residues. Germline V lookup: CDR1 SEHNR, CDR2 FQNEAQ (reference sequence). CDR3 nucleotides: TGTGCCAGCAGCTTAGAGACAGGATCTTCCTACGAGCAGTACTTC. Translated, it gives CASSLETGSSYEQYF. The entire variable domain, with the rest obtained from reference TRBV7-9 and TRBJ2-7, is as follows: DTGVSQNPRHKITKRGQNVTFRCDPISEHNRLYWYRQTLGQGPEFLTYFQNEAQLEKSRLLSDRFSAERPKGSFSTLEIQRTEQGDSAMYLCASSLETGSSYEQYFGPGTRLTVT.

This clonotype has only a few counts. The J gene is TRBJ2-7, the V gene TRBV4-1, with D uncertain. V lost 1 base and J 3 bases, leaving 16 bases between the germline ends. Germline lookup yields CDR1 MGHRA and CDR2 YSYEKL. The CDR3 totals 16 residues. CDR3 sequence reads: CASSQGRLLGNYEQYF. The DNA of the CDR3 is TGCGCCAGCAGCCAAGGACGGTTGCTGGGTAACTACGAGCAGTACTTC.

This clonotype appeared a few times. The genes are TRBV4-3 and TRBJ1-4, with TRBD1 matching over 8 bases. Germline V gene sequence: CDR1 LGHNA, CDR2 YSLEER. The CDR3 runs to 15 residues. V trimming: 4 bases; J trimming: 7 bases; junction bases outside the gene matches: 8. The CDR3 region is CASSPRQGRSEKLFF. For the CDR3, the DNA is TGCGCCAGCAGCCCAAGACAGGGGCGAAGTGAAAAACTGTTTTTT.

This clonotype was seen ten or more times. The CDR3 here is CASGLDPQETNYGYTF. CDR3 in DNA: TGTGCTAGTGGTTTGGACCCTCAGGAGACTAACTATGGCTACACCTTC. V is TRBV12-5 and J is TRBJ1-2; D remains unclear. Germline V gene data show CDR1 as LGHNT and CDR2 as FRNRAP. V was cut by 1 base and J by 0 bases, with 12 bases left in between. The CDR3 runs to 16 residues.

This clonotype was found many times. This sequence joins TRBV19 and TRBJ1-4; D gene ambiguous. The CDR3 length is 14 residues. Germline V gene data show CDR1 as LNHDA and CDR2 as SQIVND (reference sequence). Deletions cut 3 bases from V and 8 bases from J, with 13 bases between. The CDR3, as DNA: TGTGCCAGTAGTATGGACGGGCTCGAGGAAAAACTGTTTTTT. Translation gives CASSMDGLEEKLFF.

V and J are TRBV9 and TRBJ2-3; maybe TRBD2 (6 bases). Germline CDR1 and CDR2: SGDLS and YYNGEE. The CDR3 is 15 residues long. Trimming removed 1 base from V and 6 bases from J, with 15 bases in between. In nucleotides, the CDR3 is TGTGCCAGCAGCGTACGTAATAGCGGAGGGGATACGCAGTATTTT. It yields the protein CASSVRNSGGDTQYF. The full variable domain, with the rest looked up from reference TRBV9 and TRBJ2-3, is DSGVTQTPKHLITATGQRVTLRCSPRSGDLSVYWYQQSLDQGLQFLIQYYNGEERAKGNILERFSAQQFPDLHSELNLSSLELGDSALYFCASSVRNSGGDTQYFGPGTRLTVL.

There are many counts of this clonotype. The CDR3 sequence is CASRENSGSAGELFF. The CDR3 bases are TGTGCCAGCAGGGAAAATTCCGGATCGGCCGGGGAGCTGTTTTTT. V is TRBV2 and J is TRBJ2-2; D gene unclear. The germline V and J ends were trimmed by 6 bases and 6 bases, with 17 bases remaining between them. The germline V gene encodes CDR1 SNHLY and CDR2 FYNNEI. The CDR3 has 15 residues. The full variable domain, its missing parts supplied by reference TRBV2 and TRBJ2-2, is EPEVTQTPSHQVTQMGQEVILRCVPISNHLYFYWYRQILGQKVEFLVSFYNNEISEKSEIFDDQFSVERPDGSNFTLKIRSTKLEDSAMYFCASRENSGSAGELFFGEGSRLTVL.

This clonotype was seen at least ten times. This chain joins TRBV7-9 and TRBJ2-2, with 14 bases fitting TRBD2. Trimming took 2 bases from V and 5 from J; bases not matched to a gene: 10. The CDR3 has 19 residues. Germline V gives CDR1 SEHNR, CDR2 FQNEAQ (reference sequence). The CDR3, as DNA: TGTGCCAGCAGCTTAATTCGACTAGCGGGGGGGCCGTATACCGGGGAGCTGTTTTTT. Translating it yields CASSLIRLAGGPYTGELFF.

This chain links TRBV7-3 with TRBJ2-3; D may be TRBD1 or TRBD2 (5 bases each). The CDR3 runs 15 residues. The V gene lost 2 bases and the J gene lost 3 bases, with 12 bases spanning the gap. In germline, CDR1 is SGHTA, CDR2 FQGTGA. The CDR3: CASSLHYGATDTQYF. In DNA form, the CDR3 reads TGTGCCAGCAGCTTACACTACGGGGCTACAGATACGCAGTATTTT.

The table lists this clonotype with a few counts. The genes are TRBV19 and TRBJ2-1, with TRBD1 identical over 11 bases. V gave up 5 bases and J gave up 9 bases; unmatched junction bases: 12. Germline V gives CDR1 LNHDA, CDR2 SQIVND (reference sequence). The CDR3 runs to 16 residues. The CDR3 DNA is TGTGCCAGTAGTGTGGATTGGGACAGGGGGAAATTTGAGCAGTTCTTC. Translated: CASSVDWDRGKFEQFF.

This clonotype showed up many times. The chain recombines TRBV2 with TRBJ2-1; 11 bases agree with TRBD2. The CDR3 loop spans 14 amino acids. Germline values: CDR1 SNHLY, CDR2 FYNNEI. V dropped 6 bases and J dropped 5; count of bases not matched to a gene: 3. Here the CDR3 DNA reads TGTGCCAGCAGCGGGACTAGCGGACACAATGAGCAGTTCTTC. Amino acids: CASSGTSGHNEQFF.

This clonotype has a count of ten or more. This chain joins TRBV19 and TRBJ2-2; 10 bases are shared with TRBD2. The germline V gene encodes CDR1 LNHDA and CDR2 SQIVND (reference sequence). V lost 3 bases and J lost 5; bases outside the gene matches: 3. The CDR3 consists of 15 residues. The DNA for the CDR3 is TGTGCCAGTAGTATCCTAGCGGGGGAAACCGGGGAGCTGTTTTTT. Translating gives CASSILAGETGELFF. The complete variable domain, with remaining parts taken from reference TRBV19 and TRBJ2-2, reads DGGITQSPKYLFRKEGQNVTLSCEQNLNHDAMYWYRQDPGQGLRLIYYSQIVNDFQKGDIAEGYSVSREKKESFPLTVTSAQKNPTAFYLCASSILAGETGELFFGEGSRLTVL.

The V call is TRBV7-2, the J call TRBJ2-1, with 16 positions matching TRBD2. Germline CDR1 SGHTA, CDR2 FQGNSA. The length of the CDR3 is 16 residues. V was clipped by 5 bases and J by 12 bases; unmatched bases: 10. The CDR3, as DNA: TGTGCCAGCAGCCCAGGCGGGACTAGCGGGAGGGCGAGGCAGTTCTTC. Translating gives CASSPGGTSGRARQFF.

This clonotype was seen many times. This chain uses TRBV12-3 or TRBV12-4 with TRBJ2-1; possible D gene TRBD2, 6 bases. CDR3 length: 14 amino acids. The V and J ends lost 3 bases and 10 bases respectively, with 16 bases between them. The CDR3: CASSFPRGAREQFF. The CDR3 bases are TGTGCCAGCAGTTTTCCGCGGGGAGCCCGGGAGCAGTTCTTC.

This clonotype has at least ten counts. The CDR3 region has the DNA TGCGCCAGCAGCCAACCAGGACAGGGTCGAGAGAAAAAACTGTTTTTT. As protein: CASSQPGQGREKKLFF. The J gene is TRBJ1-4, the V gene TRBV4-1, with 8 bases fitting TRBD1. The CDR3 has 16 residues. The V gene end was trimmed by 2 bases and the J gene end by 9 bases; junction bases not matched to a gene: 11. In germline, CDR1 is MGHRA, CDR2 YSYEKL.

In this sample, this clonotype turned up many times. This sequence joins TRBV13 and TRBJ2-7; 8 bases align to TRBD1. The CDR3 loop spans 15 amino acids. After removal of 5 bases from V and 2 bases from J, the junction contained 8 bases not matched to a gene. Germline-derived CDR1 and CDR2 are PRHDT and FYEKMQ (reference sequence). CDR3 bases: TGTGCCAGCAGCGCCCGTCGACAGGGGACCTACGAGCAGTACTTC. Translating gives CASSARRQGTYEQYF.

This clonotype has a count of ten or more. This chain joins TRBV14 and TRBJ1-3; D remains ambiguous. The CDR3 sequence is 14 residues long. The germline V and J ends were trimmed by 4 bases and 0 bases, with 7 bases remaining between them. From germline, CDR1 is SGHDN and CDR2 FVKESK. In DNA form, the CDR3 reads TGTGCCAGCAGCCGGACCCACTCTGGAAACACCATATATTTT. Translated, it gives CASSRTHSGNTIYF.

Ten or more counts support this clonotype. The CDR3 bases are TGTGCCAGCAGTGAAGCAGATGAGACAGGGGTTAACTACAATGAGCAGTTCTTC. This gives the protein CASSEADETGVNYNEQFF. The rearrangement uses TRBV2 and TRBJ2-1; 8 bases are shared with TRBD1. Germline CDR1 and CDR2: SNHLY and FYNNEI. J was trimmed by 3 bases and V by 0 bases; bases with no gene match: 10. This CDR3 region has 18 residues.

The genes are TRBV12-3 or TRBV12-4 and TRBJ1-5; 8 bases fit TRBD1. This CDR3 is 13 amino acids long. V dropped 6 bases and J dropped 6; count of bases not matched to a gene: 4. In DNA form, the CDR3 reads TGTGCCAGCAGCGGAGACAGGGGTCAGCCCCAGCATTTT. Its protein product is CASSGDRGQPQHF.

At least ten counts were recorded for this clonotype. The V call is TRBV27, the J call TRBJ2-7; D is undetermined. The germline V gene encodes CDR1 MNHEY and CDR2 SMNVEV (reference sequence). The CDR3 is 13 amino acids. V gave up 2 bases and J gave up 4 bases, with 9 bases separating them. CDR3 coding DNA: TGTGCCAGCAGTTTAGTCATAGGATACGAGCAGTACTTC. Translated: CASSLVIGYEQYF.

This clonotype has ten or more counts. The rearrangement uses TRBV3-1 and TRBJ1-5; a weak D match, TRBD1 (5 bases). Germline-derived CDR1 and CDR2 are LGHDT and YNNKEL (reference sequence). The CDR3 has 15 residues. Trimming pared 3 bases from V and 9 bases from J, leaving 18 bases between. The DNA of the CDR3 is TGTGCCAGCAGCCACGGGGGAGGGATACTTGCGCCCCAGCATTTT. This gives the protein CASSHGGGILAPQHF.